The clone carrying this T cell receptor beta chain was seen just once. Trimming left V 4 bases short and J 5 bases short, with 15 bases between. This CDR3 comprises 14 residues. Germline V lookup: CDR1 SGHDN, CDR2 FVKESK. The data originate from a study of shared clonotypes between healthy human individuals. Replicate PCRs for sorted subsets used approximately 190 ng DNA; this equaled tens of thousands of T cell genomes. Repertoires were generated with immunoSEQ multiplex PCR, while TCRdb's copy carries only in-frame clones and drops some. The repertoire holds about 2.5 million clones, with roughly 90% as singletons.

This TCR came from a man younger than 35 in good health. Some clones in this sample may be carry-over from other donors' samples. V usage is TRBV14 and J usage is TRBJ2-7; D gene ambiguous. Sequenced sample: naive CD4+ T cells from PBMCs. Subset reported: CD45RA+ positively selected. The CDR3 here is CASSLHTDNNEQYF. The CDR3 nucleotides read TGTGCCAGCAGCCTTCACACCGACAACAACGAGCAGTACTTC.